This T cell receptor beta chain appears in the sequencing data of a study of beta chain features in type 1 diabetes. In regard to this clone: What it binds is not known.

Sorting based on CD45RO/CCR7/CD25/CD127/CD95/CD27 separated CD4+ naive, central memory, regulatory and stem cell-like memory cells. Study results and limitations: In comparison with healthy donors, patients had naive, central memory and Treg TCRB repertoires that appeared more similar. For patients and controls alike, PCR might favor shorter templates to the same degree. TCRB CDR3s from Type 1 diabetes patients were moderately but significantly shorter in all four CD4+ subsets.

The study reverse transcribed the entire isolated RNA, so it sequenced expressed TCRB transcripts. Here immunoSEQ multiplex PCR was the method, and the copy in TCRdb shows in-frame clones only, minus some. The sample lists around 500,000 clones, about an eighth occurring once. The CDR3 runs 14 residues. V lost 6 bases and J 3 bases, leaving 12 bases between the germline ends. Germline V gives CDR1 MDHEN, CDR2 SYDVKM. The V gene is TRBV28, the J gene TRBJ1-5; D is undetermined. The sequencing sample was made of naive CD4+ T cells from blood. This clonotype was obtained from a woman aged 18-29 years in good health. The CDR3 DNA reads TGTGCCAGCAGCCCGGAAAGACCCAATCAGCCCCAGCATTTT. Amino acid sequence: CASSPERPNQPQHF.